This TCR beta chain was retrieved from a study of Graves' ophthalmopathy and Graves' hyperthyroidism (dated by TCRdb to 2017 to 2018). General notes on the study: Peripheral blood was collected at initial diagnosis, prior to any treatment. In more than five hyperthyroidism patients, the T-cell repertoires found in thyroid tissue were compared with those found in blood. Once sampling was done, hyperthyroidism patients were given methimazole at a starting dose of 30 mg daily, while ophthalmopathy patients were given high-dose intravenous methylprednisolone. A discovery set of 100 patients (around 44 ophthalmopathy, 55 to 65 stable hyperthyroidism) was enrolled to explore V-J signatures distinguishing ophthalmopathy from hyperthyroidism. The study used TCR beta repertoire signatures to distinguish Graves' ophthalmopathy from Graves' hyperthyroidism and to predict progression to ophthalmopathy. In total, 135 blood samples were TCR-sequenced: 43 ophthalmopathy, under 80 hyperthyroidism and around 17 hyperthyroidism-to-ophthalmopathy patients. For independent validation, a separate cohort was made up of 18 hyperthyroidism patients plus 17 patients who later progressed from hyperthyroidism to ophthalmopathy. For training and testing, the 100 or so patients in the discovery cohort were randomly divided in a 7:3 ratio. Broad study findings and their caveats: In validation, the model predicted ophthalmopathy progression with about 64% sensitivity and approximately 78% specificity; some twelve predicted patients were CT-confirmed with GO in a median of approximately six months. Most of the expanded thyroid clonotypes with a frequency above 0.001 were also detected in blood, and it was suggested that the thyroid immune response may be reflected by blood repertoires. No statistical method was used to predetermine the sample size, and group allocation was not hidden from the investigators. The 13-signature model separated ophthalmopathy from stable hyperthyroidism with around 90% sensitivity and almost 84% specificity in cross-validation, and 80%/75% in the test set.

For repertoire sequencing, TCR beta CDR3 regions were amplified from RNA transcripts. The first round was an RT-PCR using HTBI primers with the Qiagen OneStep RT-PCR kit, and this first round was followed by a second-round multiplex PCR, then size selection and purification. Libraries were sequenced paired-end with 100 bp reads on an Illumina HiSeq2000. As for how the authors treated the data: SOAPnuke was used to process the reads, throwing out any read that had adapters, had uncalled bases, had a mean Phred below 15, or lacked an exact constant-primer or identifier match. High-quality paired reads were merged with COPE v1.2.5. Unique nucleotide sequences were defined as clonotypes and aligned to IMGT TRB V, D and J references using MiTCR v1.1. Analysis was restricted to V-J combinations with a frequency above 0.0001, which covered about 99% of repertoires. For each V-J combination, a TCR clonal expansion and chaos score was defined as F50 clonal expansion divided by the chaos observed in the TCRdist matrix. Welch's t-statistics and random forest were used to narrow the features down to more than 10 V-J combinations, which were then fed into a naive Bayes classifier. The Morisita-Horn index was used to measure how similar the thyroid and blood repertoires were. In TCRdb, the public reads were trimmed at Q25 with fastp and aligned with MiXCR, with productive beta chains retained. Each CDR3 protein appears once, grouped with its most common genes and DNA. The V and J calls were not made by the authors but by TCRdb's processing. This sample holds roughly 500,000 distinct CDR3 sequences; about 15% were observed only once. The leading ten clones occupy about a tenth of the sample.

There are 13 amino acids in the CDR3, from cysteine to phenylalanine inclusive. The only DNA kept is the CDR3, 39 bases in frame from the first base. V trim: 5 bases; J trim: 6 bases; unmatched bases: 3. This clonotype was counted many times. Its antigen remains undetermined. Base qualities are not recorded, but no much larger clone differs from it by a single base. The ophthalmopathy patients had moderately to severely active disease, with a Clinical Activity Score of 3 or higher, a NOSPECS grade of 4 or higher, and a disease duration of less than 3 months. Anyone with other autoimmune diseases, uncontrolled infections, pregnancy or lactation was excluded from the study. Clinical symptoms, serum thyroxine, TRAb, thyroid ultrasound and orbital computed tomography were used for diagnosis. Ficoll-Paque density gradient centrifugation was used to isolate PBMCs from about 10 ml of fresh peripheral blood. Trizol reagent was used to extract the total RNA, and its quality was then checked on an Agilent 2100 Bioanalyzer.

The specimen was blood. The TCR comes from a woman younger than 45 with Graves' ophthalmopathy. Donor details come from another sample of the same person, matched by shared clones. This chain joins TRBV12-3 or TRBV12-4 to TRBJ2-2; 7 central nucleotides agree with TRBD1. The CDR3 loop reads CASSQGTAGELFF. The DNA sequence reads TGTGCCAGCAGTCAAGGGACAGCCGGGGAGCTGTTTTTT.